The source of this TCR beta chain is a study of regulatory T cells in long-lasting Graves disease. Study conclusions and caveats: There was favoring of TRBV28, TRBJ1-2 and TRBJ2-5 in persistent disease.

Noted time point: newly diagnosed GD, antithyroid drugs for less than 3 months. PBMCs provided the RNA from which the TCR library was made. Tubes containing EDTA received roughly 8.8 milliliters of drawn peripheral blood. The J segment lost 5 bases and the V segment lost 4 bases, leaving 2 bases of the junction unmatched. CDR1 MNHNS and CDR2 SASEGT come from the germline V gene. There are 13 residues in the CDR3. HTBI primers from iRepertoire and Arm-PCR of CDR3 regions yielded the TCR beta libraries. TCRdb recomputed calls from the multiplex PCR reads with MiXCR, one row per CDR3 protein. This sample yields some 450,000 distinct CDR3 sequences, of which approximately 16% are seen a single time; roughly 10% belongs to the top ten. This clonotype was counted ten times or more. Its antigen is still unknown. The sample was also reused in another study, on T cells in Graves' hyperthyroidism and ophthalmopathy. Per that study: Carried out on the TCR CDR3, a first-round RT-PCR used the HTBI primer set. Most thyroid clonotypes expanded above 0.001 appeared in blood too.

The sequence was obtained from a woman aged 30 to 39 with Graves disease. The sample consisted of peripheral blood mononuclear cells (PBMCs), taken at new diagnosis, from a patient treated with antithyroid drugs. The V gene is TRBV6-1, the J gene TRBJ1-1, with 9 bases that match TRBD1. CDR3 bases: TGTGCCAGCAGTGCCGACAGGGGGACTGAAGCTTTCTTT. This gives the protein CASSADRGTEAFF.